Listed below are T cell receptor beta chains from one sample, sequenced in a study of T cell responses to AZD1222 COVID-19 vaccine. The method was immunoSEQ multiplex PCR; TCRdb's version includes in-frame clones alone and lacks a portion of them. This sample has 140,000 to 150,000 clones; 90% to 95% occur once, and the top ten carry about 2.1%. The source was peripheral blood, collected on day 0 of AZD1222 vaccination. The receptor source for this set is an adult in good health. Both conserved end residues are part of each CDR3. The D gene is left open where the match is weak. Expanded clones are given a class, and other clones once, few, many or no size at all.

cdr3_aa: CASSFQQTEAFF; cdr3_nt: TGTGCCAGCAGTTTCCAACAGACTGAAGCTTTCTTT; clone_size: .; v_call: TRBV12-3/TRBV12-4; j_call: TRBJ1-1; d_call: .
cdr3_aa: CASSVGGGRNIQYF; cdr3_nt: TGTGCCAGCAGCGTAGGGGGAGGGAGAAACATTCAGTACTTC; clone_size: .; v_call: TRBV9; j_call: TRBJ2-4; d_call: TRBD2
cdr3_aa: CASSQDGIADNEQFF; cdr3_nt: TGTGCCAGCAGCCAAGATGGAATAGCAGACAATGAGCAGTTCTTC; clone_size: .; v_call: TRBV4-2; j_call: TRBJ2-1; d_call: .
cdr3_aa: CAISGTGDGYTF; cdr3_nt: TGTGCCATCAGTGGGACAGGGGATGGCTACACCTTC; clone_size: .; v_call: TRBV10-3; j_call: TRBJ1-2; d_call: TRBD1
cdr3_aa: CASSLGRDWAYEQYF; cdr3_nt: TGTGCCAGCAGCTTGGGTAGGGATTGGGCCTACGAGCAGTACTTC; clone_size: .; v_call: TRBV7-9; j_call: TRBJ2-7; d_call: .
cdr3_aa: CASSLHRSGADTGELFF; cdr3_nt: TGTGCCAGCAGTCTGCACCGATCCGGCGCGGACACCGGGGAGCTGTTTTTT; clone_size: .; v_call: TRBV27; j_call: TRBJ2-2; d_call: .
cdr3_aa: CASSATGGNTIYF; cdr3_nt: TGCGCCAGCAGCGCGACAGGGGGAAACACCATATATTTT; clone_size: .; v_call: TRBV10-1; j_call: TRBJ1-3; d_call: TRBD1
cdr3_aa: CASSPNRFPYNSPLHF; cdr3_nt: TGTGCCAGCAGCCCGAACAGGTTCCCCTATAATTCACCCCTCCACTTT; clone_size: .; v_call: TRBV7-8; j_call: TRBJ1-6; d_call: .
cdr3_aa: CASSLGIMTGGQETQYF; cdr3_nt: TGTGCCAGCAGCTTAGGGATTATGACGGGGGGGCAAGAGACCCAGTACTTC; clone_size: .; v_call: TRBV7-2; j_call: TRBJ2-5; d_call: TRBD2
cdr3_aa: CASSLQGLAGGELFF; cdr3_nt: TGTGCCAGCAGCTTACAAGGTCTAGCGGGCGGGGAGCTGTTTTTT; clone_size: .; v_call: TRBV11-2; j_call: TRBJ2-2; d_call: TRBD2
cdr3_aa: CASSSTGGETQYF; cdr3_nt: TGTGCCAGCAGCTCGACAGGGGGGGAGACCCAGTACTTC; clone_size: .; v_call: TRBV7-8; j_call: TRBJ2-5; d_call: TRBD1
cdr3_aa: CASSPQSITYGEAFF; cdr3_nt: TGTGCCAGTAGTCCTCAGTCCATTACTTACGGTGAAGCTTTCTTT; clone_size: .; v_call: TRBV19; j_call: TRBJ1-1; d_call: .
cdr3_aa: CASSWPGEDTEAFF; cdr3_nt: TGCGCCAGCAGCTGGCCCGGGGAGGACACTGAAGCTTTCTTT; clone_size: .; v_call: TRBV5-1; j_call: TRBJ1-1; d_call: .
cdr3_aa: CASSKVDRAYEQYF; cdr3_nt: TGTGCCAGCAGCAAAGTGGACAGGGCCTACGAGCAGTACTTC; clone_size: .; v_call: TRBV21-1; j_call: TRBJ2-7; d_call: .
cdr3_aa: CSARDRHGYTF; cdr3_nt: TGCAGTGCTAGAGATCGCCATGGCTACACCTTC; clone_size: .; v_call: TRBV20-1; j_call: TRBJ1-2; d_call: .
cdr3_aa: CASRVTGAYQPQHF; cdr3_nt: TGTGCCAGTAGGGTTACAGGGGCTTATCAGCCCCAGCATTTT; clone_size: .; v_call: TRBV19; j_call: TRBJ1-5; d_call: TRBD1
cdr3_aa: CASSLGPAGNGYTF; cdr3_nt: TGTGCCAGCAGCTTGGGCCCAGCAGGGAATGGCTACACCTTC; clone_size: once; v_call: TRBV5-4; j_call: TRBJ1-2; d_call: .
cdr3_aa: CASSHYGPSLNEQFF; cdr3_nt: TGCGCCAGCAGCCACTATGGGCCTTCGCTCAATGAGCAGTTCTTC; clone_size: .; v_call: TRBV4-1; j_call: TRBJ2-1; d_call: .
cdr3_aa: CASSPPTGTGISYGYTF; cdr3_nt: TGTGCCAGCAGCCCGCCCACCGGGACAGGGATTTCCTATGGCTACACCTTC; clone_size: once; v_call: TRBV5-5; j_call: TRBJ1-2; d_call: TRBD1
cdr3_aa: CASSPSGYSTSPLHF; cdr3_nt: TGTGCCAGCTCACCTTCCGGCTACTCTACTTCACCCCTCCACTTT; clone_size: many; v_call: TRBV18; j_call: TRBJ1-6; d_call: .
cdr3_aa: CASSSGLAGVETQYF; cdr3_nt: TGTGCCAGCAGCTCCGGGCTAGCGGGAGTAGAGACCCAGTACTTC; clone_size: .; v_call: TRBV11-2; j_call: TRBJ2-5; d_call: TRBD2
cdr3_aa: CASSLGGADTQYF; cdr3_nt: TGCGCCAGCAGCTTAGGGGGGGCAGATACGCAGTATTTT; clone_size: .; v_call: TRBV5-1; j_call: TRBJ2-3; d_call: .
cdr3_aa: CASSEAKGQTYGYTF; cdr3_nt: TGTGCCAGCAGTGAAGCGAAGGGACAGACCTATGGCTACACCTTC; clone_size: .; v_call: TRBV6-1; j_call: TRBJ1-2; d_call: TRBD1
cdr3_aa: CASSFGTGDQETQYF; cdr3_nt: TGTGCCAGCTCATTTGGGACAGGAGACCAAGAGACCCAGTACTTC; clone_size: .; v_call: TRBV18; j_call: TRBJ2-5; d_call: TRBD1
cdr3_aa: CASSILRVGKNTEAFF; cdr3_nt: TGTGCCAGCTCCATCCTGAGGGTGGGGAAGAACACTGAAGCTTTCTTT; clone_size: .; v_call: TRBV5-6; j_call: TRBJ1-1; d_call: .
cdr3_aa: CASSRTEMGNQPQHF; cdr3_nt: TGTGCCAGCAGTAGGACAGAGATGGGCAATCAGCCCCAGCATTTT; clone_size: .; v_call: TRBV2; j_call: TRBJ1-5; d_call: .
cdr3_aa: CASTPLSGRAAPGTQYF; cdr3_nt: TGTGCCAGCACCCCCCTCTCGGGGCGGGCAGCTCCGGGGACCCAGTACTTC; clone_size: .; v_call: TRBV3-1/TRBV3-2; j_call: TRBJ2-5; d_call: .
cdr3_aa: CASSNWAQETQYF; cdr3_nt: TGTGCCAGTAGTAACTGGGCCCAAGAGACCCAGTACTTC; clone_size: .; v_call: TRBV19; j_call: TRBJ2-5; d_call: .
cdr3_aa: CASSLSGRGAGETQYF; cdr3_nt: TGTGCCAGCAGCTTGAGTGGTAGGGGGGCCGGAGAGACCCAGTACTTC; clone_size: once; v_call: TRBV7-9; j_call: TRBJ2-5; d_call: .
cdr3_aa: CASSQVRGGANTGELFF; cdr3_nt: TGTGCCAGCAGCCAAGTACGGGGAGGCGCGAACACCGGGGAGCTGTTTTTT; clone_size: .; v_call: TRBV3-1/TRBV3-2; j_call: TRBJ2-2; d_call: .
cdr3_aa: CASSLTGAEAFF; cdr3_nt: TGTGCCAGCAGCTTGACAGGGGCTGAAGCTTTCTTT; clone_size: .; v_call: TRBV5-4; j_call: TRBJ1-1; d_call: TRBD1
cdr3_aa: CASSYGEGRYTF; cdr3_nt: TGTGCCAGCAGCTACGGAGAAGGGAGGTACACCTTC; clone_size: .; v_call: TRBV7-9; j_call: TRBJ1-2; d_call: .
cdr3_aa: CASSRDSGGYTF; cdr3_nt: TGTGCCAGCAGCCGGGACAGTGGGGGATACACCTTC; clone_size: .; v_call: TRBV5-4; j_call: TRBJ1-2; d_call: TRBD1
cdr3_aa: CASSQGSQPQHF; cdr3_nt: TGTGCCAGCAGCCAAGGCAGTCAGCCCCAGCATTTT; clone_size: few; v_call: TRBV3-1/TRBV3-2; j_call: TRBJ1-5; d_call: .
cdr3_aa: CASSQGGFGTEAFF; cdr3_nt: TGTGCCAGCAGCCAAGGGGGATTTGGAACTGAAGCTTTCTTT; clone_size: once; v_call: TRBV3-1/TRBV3-2; j_call: TRBJ1-1; d_call: .
cdr3_aa: CASSLSQGVDQPQHF; cdr3_nt: TGTGCCAGCAGTTTATCACAAGGGGTGGATCAGCCCCAGCATTTT; clone_size: .; v_call: TRBV27; j_call: TRBJ1-5; d_call: .
cdr3_aa: CSVGGLTDSYNEQFF; cdr3_nt: TGCAGCGTCGGCGGCTTGACGGATTCCTACAATGAGCAGTTCTTC; clone_size: .; v_call: TRBV29-1; j_call: TRBJ2-1; d_call: .
cdr3_aa: CASSYTPRQGRDEQFF; cdr3_nt: TGTGCCAGCAGTTACACCCCTAGACAGGGTCGGGATGAGCAGTTCTTC; clone_size: .; v_call: TRBV6-5; j_call: TRBJ2-1; d_call: TRBD1
cdr3_aa: CASSLGQAPYEQYF; cdr3_nt: TGTGCCAGCAGCTTGGGGCAGGCTCCCTACGAGCAGTACTTC; clone_size: .; v_call: TRBV5-4; j_call: TRBJ2-7; d_call: .
cdr3_aa: CASSRGLAGVDNEQFF; cdr3_nt: TGTGCCAGCTCTCGAGGACTAGCGGGAGTGGACAATGAGCAGTTCTTC; clone_size: .; v_call: TRBV18; j_call: TRBJ2-1; d_call: TRBD2
cdr3_aa: CASRTGGYEQYF; cdr3_nt: TGTGCCAGCAGGACGGGAGGCTACGAGCAGTACTTC; clone_size: .; v_call: TRBV6-5; j_call: TRBJ2-7; d_call: TRBD2
cdr3_aa: CASSLAGRLNQPQHF; cdr3_nt: TGTGCCAGCAGCTTAGCGGGTCGGTTGAATCAGCCCCAGCATTTT; clone_size: .; v_call: TRBV7-2; j_call: TRBJ1-5; d_call: .